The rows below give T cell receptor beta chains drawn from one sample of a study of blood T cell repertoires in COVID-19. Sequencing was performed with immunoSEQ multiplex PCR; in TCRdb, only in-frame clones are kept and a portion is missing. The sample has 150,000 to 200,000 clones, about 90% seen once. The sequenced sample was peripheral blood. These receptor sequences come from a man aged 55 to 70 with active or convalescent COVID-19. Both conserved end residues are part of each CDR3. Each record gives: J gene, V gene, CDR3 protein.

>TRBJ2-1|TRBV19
CASSIEQGAYNEQFF
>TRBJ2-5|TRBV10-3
CAISASGVKETQYF
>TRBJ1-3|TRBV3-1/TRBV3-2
CASSQDIRDRHF
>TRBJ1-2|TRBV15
CATSRSSGQIYGYTF
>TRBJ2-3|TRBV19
CASSDPGTGGADTQYF
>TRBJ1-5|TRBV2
CASSVGGAGGNQPQHF
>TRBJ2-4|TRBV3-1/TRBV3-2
CASSQATGGHSKNIQYF
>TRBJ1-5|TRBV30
CAWSPIRGGFSNQPQHF
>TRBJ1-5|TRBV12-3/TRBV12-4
CASRRTGDQPQHF
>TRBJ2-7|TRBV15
CATSRDLLYEQYF
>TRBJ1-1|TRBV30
CAWRMSVWSNTEAFF
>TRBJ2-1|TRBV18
CASSPRWTNYNEQFF
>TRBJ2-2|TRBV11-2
CASRRTRDTGELFF
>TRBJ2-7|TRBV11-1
CASSQNDRVSYEQYF
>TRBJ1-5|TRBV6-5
CASSPDRAEGQPQHF
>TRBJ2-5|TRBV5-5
CASSWPGQGRETQYF
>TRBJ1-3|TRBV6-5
CASNQGDSGNTIYF
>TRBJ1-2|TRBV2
CASSATPGNAYGYTF
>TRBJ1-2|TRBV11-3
CASSPRQGRRYGYTF
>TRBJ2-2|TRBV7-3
CASSLDTGELFF
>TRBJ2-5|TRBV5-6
CAVLKRETQYF
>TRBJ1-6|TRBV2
CASRGNSPLHF
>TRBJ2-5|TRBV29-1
CSVEAGDETQYF
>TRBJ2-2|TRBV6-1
CASSDRPANTGELFF
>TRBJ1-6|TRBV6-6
CASSYLGASVSPLHF
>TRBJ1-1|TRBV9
CASSVVPGIEAFF
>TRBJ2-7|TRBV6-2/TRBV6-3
CASSFGLAGPSSYEQYF
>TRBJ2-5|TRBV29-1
CSVGGGEETQYF
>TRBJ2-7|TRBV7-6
CASSLGWRGQVVGEQYF
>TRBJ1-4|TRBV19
CASTDRGMTNEKLFF
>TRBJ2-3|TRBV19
CASNSGHTDTQYF
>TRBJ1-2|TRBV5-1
CASSLDSPNYGYTF
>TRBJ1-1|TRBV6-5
CATGGDTEAFF
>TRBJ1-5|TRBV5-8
CASSLESSNQPQHF
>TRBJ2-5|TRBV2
CASSLNRGRETQYF